The sequence of this T cell receptor beta chain was determined in a study of blood T cell repertoires in COVID-19 (dated by TCRdb to the early 2020s). Background for the entire study: The collaborator samples originated in the United States, Italy and Spain and spanned the acute and convalescent phases of COVID-19. The sample metadata nearly always contained a de-identified subject ID, COVID-19 status, age in years and sex. The dataset comprised deeply sampled blood TCRbeta repertoires from subjects exposed to, actively infected with, or recovered from COVID-19. Where HLA class I and class II types were available, the types were taken from metadata supplied by the sample provider, not from assay-based typing. The repertoires were made available in a free public database intended to serve as a resource for research on the immune response to SARS-CoV-2. The prospective study material was composed of cDNA or gDNA derived from T cells, B-cell-depleted T cells, or PBMCs. Samples were obtained from the ongoing ImmuneRACE study (first 160 participants) and from 1,254 subjects provided by 6 global collaborators.

The immunoSEQ Assay, a bias-controlled multiplex PCR, was used to amplify TCRbeta CDR3 regions from genomic DNA. Regarding the original processing steps: Within the assay, amplification of reference gene primers was used to estimate how many nucleated cells each sample contained. Sequence reads were collapsed and filtered to measure the absolute abundance of every unique TCRbeta CDR3 rearrangement. Productive Simpson clonality was computed per sample as the square root of Simpson's diversity index over productive rearrangements. This is the immuneACCESS table as TCRdb keeps it, with only in-frame sequences that have V and J called. A part of the clones is gone; compared with another copy, unresolved V genes explain less than half, and the rest is unexplained. Clone size and the V and J calls come from that table; the DNA yielded D and trimming. For this sample the table gives about 310,000 clones, of which roughly nine tenths were detected only once. Roughly a tenth of the sample lies in the top ten.

Regarding this clone: Which antigen it targets is not known. No much larger clone is present one base from it, and per-base qualities are unavailable.

Study-wide conclusions, independent of this receptor: How much clinical and demographic metadata was included differed by source and by participant, and the metadata was provided uncurated.

Participants in the prospective study were aged about 18 to 89 years, lived in approximately 26 United States geographic areas, and enrolled through a virtual design. To assign participants to cohorts, the prospective study relied on clinical history that participants themselves reported in a screening survey and a study questionnaire. Recovered participants in ImmuneRACE Cohort 3 were defined as having two consecutive negative NP/OP PCR tests, clearance from a healthcare professional, or resolution of symptoms. Each participant in the prospective study had whole blood, serum and a nasopharyngeal or oropharyngeal swab collected by mobile phlebotomists. Over an approximately 2-month period, participants in the prospective study had the option of providing additional blood draws and questionnaires. Blood samples from the prospective study were shipped frozen or at room temperature prior to DNA extraction.

V lost 1 base and J lost 9 bases; the stretch between them is 16 bases long. CDR1 and CDR2, per the germline V gene, are SGHVS and FQNEAQ. The CDR3, from cysteine to phenylalanine, totals 15 residues. This entry keeps only the CDR3 DNA: 45 bases, framed from base 1. Sequencing was performed on PBMCs or T cells enriched from blood (not recorded which). The chain is encoded by TRBV7-8 joined to TRBJ2-4; the D gene is perhaps TRBD1, from 5 matching bases. This sequence was found in a woman in her 30s who had recovered from COVID-19. The sequenced DNA: TGTGCCAGCAGCTTAGGCTCACGACAGCTCTTCATTCAGTACTTC. It codes for CASSLGSRQLFIQYF. The full variable domain, with segments outside the CDR3 supplied by the reference TRBV7-8 and TRBJ2-4 proteins, appears as GAGVSQSPRYKVAKRGQDVALRCDPISGHVSLFWYQQALGQGPEFLTYFQNEAQLDKSGLPSDRFFAERPEGSVSTLKIQRTQQEDSAVYLCASSLGSRQLFIQYFGAGTRLSVL.